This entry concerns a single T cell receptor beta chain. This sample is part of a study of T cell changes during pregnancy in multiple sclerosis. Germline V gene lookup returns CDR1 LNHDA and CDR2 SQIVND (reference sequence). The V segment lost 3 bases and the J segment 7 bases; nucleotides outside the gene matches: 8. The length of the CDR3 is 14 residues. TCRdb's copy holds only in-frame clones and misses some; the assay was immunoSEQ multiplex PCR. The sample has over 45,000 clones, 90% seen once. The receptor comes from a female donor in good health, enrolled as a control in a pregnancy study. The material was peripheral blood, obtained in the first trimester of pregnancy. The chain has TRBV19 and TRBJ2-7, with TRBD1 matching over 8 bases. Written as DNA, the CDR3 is TGTGCCAGTAGTATCGTCGGACAGGGCGGGGAGCAGTACTTC. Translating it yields CASSIVGQGGEQYF. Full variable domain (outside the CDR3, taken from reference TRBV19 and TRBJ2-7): DGGITQSPKYLFRKEGQNVTLSCEQNLNHDAMYWYRQDPGQGLRLIYYSQIVNDFQKGDIAEGYSVSREKKESFPLTVTSAQKNPTAFYLCASSIVGQGGEQYFGPGTRLTVT.